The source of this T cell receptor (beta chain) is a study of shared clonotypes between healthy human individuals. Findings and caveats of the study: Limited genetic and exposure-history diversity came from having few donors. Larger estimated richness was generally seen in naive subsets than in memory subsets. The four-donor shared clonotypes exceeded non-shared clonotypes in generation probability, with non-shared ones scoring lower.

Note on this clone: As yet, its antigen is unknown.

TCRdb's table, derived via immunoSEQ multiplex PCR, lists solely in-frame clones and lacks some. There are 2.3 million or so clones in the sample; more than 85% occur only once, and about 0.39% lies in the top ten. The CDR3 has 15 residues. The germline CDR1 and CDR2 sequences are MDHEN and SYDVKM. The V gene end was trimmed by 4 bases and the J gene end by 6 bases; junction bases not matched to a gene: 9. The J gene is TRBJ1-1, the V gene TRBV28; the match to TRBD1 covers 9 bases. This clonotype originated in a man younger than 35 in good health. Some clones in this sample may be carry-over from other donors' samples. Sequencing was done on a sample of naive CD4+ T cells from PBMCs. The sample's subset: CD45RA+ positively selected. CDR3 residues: CASSYRGRMSAEAFF. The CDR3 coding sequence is TGTGCCAGCAGTTACAGGGGGCGTATGAGCGCTGAAGCTTTCTTT.